The 22 T cell receptor beta chains in this list originate from one sample, sequenced in a study of CD8 T cells in Susac syndrome. Random hexamers served to reverse transcribe about 0.5 to 1 ug RNA. One entry per CDR3 protein, called by TCRdb with MiXCR from the immunoSEQ multiplex PCR reads. The repertoire consists of approximately 300,000 distinct CDR3 sequences, with 89% occurring once and the leading ten covering around 0.18%. The sample consisted of CD8+ T cells from PBMCs. These receptors originate from a human donor with multiple sclerosis.

The table lists this clonotype with a few counts. This chain links TRBV19 with TRBJ2-7, with TRBD1 identical over 9 bases. CDR3 length: 15 amino acids. The junction had 5 bases not matched to a gene; V was cut back by 5 bases and J by 0 bases. From germline, CDR1 is LNHDA and CDR2 SQIVND (reference sequence). The chain's CDR3 is CASSGGTGSSYEQYF. The CDR3 coding sequence is TGTGCCAGTAGTGGAGGGACAGGGAGCTCCTACGAGCAGTACTTC.

The chain has TRBV27 and TRBJ2-3, with 7 bases matching TRBD2. V shed 4 bases and J 2 bases; nucleotides not matched to a gene: 3. CDR1 is MNHEY and CDR2 is SMNVEV in the germline V gene (reference sequence). The CDR3 consists of 14 residues. CDR3 sequence: CASSSAGHTDTQYF. CDR3 nucleotides: TGTGCCAGCAGTTCAGCGGGGCACACAGATACGCAGTATTTT.

The chain uses TRBV4-1 and TRBJ2-7; TRBD1 aligns across 8 bases. V trimming: 0 bases; J trimming: 0 bases; junction bases outside the gene matches: 1. The CDR3 is made up of 15 amino acids. Germline CDR1 reads MGHRA; CDR2 reads YSYEKL. Written as DNA, the CDR3 is TGCGCCAGCAGCCAAGAACAGGGGGACTCCTACGAGCAGTACTTC. Translated: CASSQEQGDSYEQYF.

This sequence joins TRBV12-3 or TRBV12-4 and TRBJ2-1; D is perhaps TRBD2 (6 bases). Trimming cost V 5 bases and J 7 bases, with 9 bases left between them. There are 12 residues in the CDR3. The CDR3 sequence: CASSHGGNEQFF. The CDR3 DNA follows: TGTGCCAGCAGTCACGGAGGGAATGAGCAGTTCTTC.

The chain combines TRBV10-3 with TRBJ1-5; D uncertain. V lost 8 bases to trimming and J lost 5 bases, with 13 bases between them. From germline, CDR1 is ENHRY and CDR2 SYGVKD. The CDR3 sequence is 13 residues long. This CDR3 is CAIGEERHQPQHF. The CDR3 nucleotides read TGTGCCATCGGGGAGGAGCGCCATCAGCCCCAGCATTTT.

The V gene is TRBV20-1, the J gene TRBJ2-5; 10 nucleotides agree with TRBD2. The CDR3 has 16 residues. CDR1 is DFQATT and CDR2 is SNEGSKA in the germline V gene (reference sequence). The ends lost 2 bases at V and 1 base at J; junction bases unmatched: 7. CDR3 amino acids: CSARPLAGASQETQYF. CDR3 DNA sequence: TGCAGTGCTAGACCCCTAGCGGGAGCCTCCCAAGAGACCCAGTACTTC.

CDR3 sequence: CASSLARDLTYEQYF. DNA of the CDR3: TGTGCCAGCAGCTTAGCGAGGGACTTAACCTACGAGCAGTACTTC. The chain carries TRBV7-9 and TRBJ2-7; tentatively, D is TRBD2 (6 bases). CDR1 and CDR2 (germline): SEHNR, FQNEAQ (reference sequence). V was cut by 0 bases and J by 2 bases, with 11 bases left in between. This CDR3 has 15 amino acids. Supplemented by reference TRBV7-9 and TRBJ2-7, the full variable domain reads DTGVSQNPRHKITKRGQNVTFRCDPISEHNRLYWYRQTLGQGPEFLTYFQNEAQLEKSRLLSDRFSAERPKGSFSTLEIQRTEQGDSAMYLCASSLARDLTYEQYFGPGTRLTVT.

J is TRBJ2-6 and V is TRBV4-3; 7 bases line up with TRBD2. The CDR3 consists of 19 residues. The V gene end was trimmed by 1 base and the J gene end by 0 bases; junction bases not matched to a gene: 9. Germline lookup yields CDR1 LGHNA and CDR2 YSLEER. The CDR3 bases are TGCGCCAGCAGCCAAGGGGGGGGAGCCCCCCACTCTGGGGCCAACGTCCTGACTTTC. Translated: CASSQGGGAPHSGANVLTF.

The V gene is TRBV6-2 or TRBV6-3, the J gene TRBJ2-1, with D unresolved. Germline V CDR1 and CDR2: MNHEY, SVGEGT. The CDR3 has 11 residues. The V end lost 6 bases, the J end lost 10 bases, and 10 bases lay between the germline ends. CDR3 DNA sequence: TGTGCCAGCAGATACGGGCAAGAGCAGTTCTTC. Translated: CASRYGQEQFF.

This clonotype has just one count. Written as DNA, the CDR3 is TGTGCCACCAGTGATTTGCCCCAGCGGGATGGGACAGATACGCAGTATTTT. Protein: CATSDLPQRDGTDTQYF. V and J are TRBV24-1 and TRBJ2-3; TRBD2 aligns across 7 bases. CDR1 KGHDR and CDR2 SFDVKD come from the germline V gene. V lost 0 bases and J lost 3; bases outside the gene matches: 8. The CDR3 covers 17 residues.

The gene calls are TRBV25-1 and TRBJ2-7; D gene ambiguous. V was trimmed by 6 bases and J by 5 bases, leaving 5 bases between them. Germline CDR1 reads MGHDK; CDR2 reads SYGVNS. The CDR3 has 10 amino acids. The CDR3 spells CASSANEQYF. The CDR3, as DNA: TGTGCCAGCAGCGCTAACGAGCAGTACTTC.

The V gene is TRBV21-1, the J gene TRBJ2-5; the table assigns TRBD1, which was not confirmed against the DNA. TRBV21-1 is listed as a pseudogene. The CDR3 totals 13 residues. CDR3 residues: CASSTRDRETQYF. In DNA form, the CDR3 reads TGTGCCAGCAGCACGAGGGACCGGGAGACCCAGTACTTC.

This clonotype was counted once. The rearrangement uses TRBV20-1 and TRBJ2-1; TRBD2 matches at 7 bases. CDR1 is DFQATT and CDR2 is SNEGSKA in the germline V gene (reference sequence). The CDR3 consists of 15 residues. The ends lost 6 bases at V and 7 bases at J; junction bases unmatched: 15. CDR3 in DNA: TGCAGTGCCCGCCGGGAGGAGTCGTTGTTTAATGAGCAGTTCTTC. It codes for CSARREESLFNEQFF.

V and J are TRBV28 and TRBJ1-1; D is uncertain. The CDR3 has 17 residues. The germline V and J ends were trimmed by 4 bases and 0 bases, with 18 bases remaining between them. CDR1 MDHEN and CDR2 SYDVKM come from the germline V gene. The CDR3 here is CASSYPQSRPLNTEAFF. The DNA for the CDR3 is TGTGCCAGCAGTTACCCACAGTCTCGACCCTTGAACACTGAAGCTTTCTTT. The full variable domain, its missing parts supplied by reference TRBV28 and TRBJ1-1, is DVKVTQSSRYLVKRTGEKVFLECVQDMDHENMFWYRQDPGLGLRLIYFSYDVKMKEKGDIPEGYSVSREKKERFSLILESASTNQTSMYLCASSYPQSRPLNTEAFFGQGTRLTVV.

The genes are TRBV12-3 or TRBV12-4 and TRBJ2-5, with D hard to call. V lost 3 bases and J 5 bases, leaving 16 bases between the germline ends. This CDR3 has 15 residues. The CDR3 DNA is TGTGCCAGCAGTTTTCAAGGCGAGCTAGGGGAGACCCAGTACTTC. Translated: CASSFQGELGETQYF.

The chain uses TRBV7-3 and TRBJ2-1; D is possibly TRBD2 (6 bases). The germline V and J ends were trimmed by 0 bases and 2 bases, with 14 bases remaining between them. Germline CDR1 is SGHTA and CDR2 is FQGTGA. This CDR3 contains 17 residues. The chain's CDR3 is CASSLTGGGTAYNEQFF. The CDR3 DNA sequence: TGTGCCAGCAGCTTAACGGGAGGAGGGACGGCCTACAATGAGCAGTTCTTC.

This chain uses TRBV11-2 with TRBJ2-7; 9 bases align to TRBD2. This CDR3 comprises 16 residues. The V gene end was trimmed by 1 base and the J gene end by 4 bases; junction bases not matched to a gene: 8. Per the germline V gene, CDR1 is SGHAT and CDR2 is FQNNGV. CDR3 in DNA: TGTGCCAGCAGCTTAGGCCGGACTAGCGCCGGTTACGAGCAGTACTTC. Protein sequence: CASSLGRTSAGYEQYF.

V is TRBV28 and J is TRBJ2-7, with 7 bases aligning to TRBD1. The CDR3 extends over 16 amino acids. Germline CDR1 is MDHEN and CDR2 is SYDVKM. The J segment lost 1 base and the V segment lost 6 bases, leaving 12 bases of the junction unmatched. CDR3 in amino acids: CASSPPTQGDSYEQYF. In DNA form, the CDR3 reads TGTGCCAGCAGCCCCCCCACCCAGGGGGATTCCTACGAGCAGTACTTC.

The gene calls are TRBV19 and TRBJ1-1, with D unclear. The ends were cut back, 3 bases at V and 8 bases at J, with 10 bases in the middle. This CDR3 is 12 amino acids long. From germline, CDR1 is LNHDA and CDR2 SQIVND (reference sequence). The CDR3 region is CASSIMPGEAFF. The CDR3 nucleotides read TGTGCCAGTAGTATCATGCCGGGGGAAGCTTTCTTT.

V gene TRBV11-2 combines with J gene TRBJ2-2; 8 nucleotides align to TRBD1. V trimming: 3 bases; J trimming: 7 bases; junction bases outside the gene matches: 13. This CDR3 has 17 residues. CDR1 and CDR2 from the germline V gene are SGHAT and FQNNGV. In DNA form, the CDR3 reads TGTGCCAGCAGCTTGGGGCAGGGGGCTGGAGGGATCGGGGAGCTGTTTTTT. Residues: CASSLGQGAGGIGELFF.

CDR3 protein: CASSLVGDNSPLHF. In DNA, the CDR3 is TGCGCCAGCAGCTTGGTTGGAGATAATTCACCCCTCCACTTT. The chain combines TRBV5-1 with TRBJ1-6, with unresolved D. V was shortened by 0 bases and J by 5 bases, with 6 bases between the two germline ends. CDR3 length: 14 residues. Germline CDR1 and CDR2: SGHRS and YFSETQ.

This clonotype came up once. The chain has TRBV28 and TRBJ1-1; possible D gene TRBD1, 5 bases. Looked up from germline, CDR1 is MDHEN and CDR2 is SYDVKM. V lost 7 bases and J lost 1, with 13 bases in between. This CDR3 has 14 amino acids. CDR3 bases: TGTGCCAGCATCCCTATCGACAGGAACACTGAAGCTTTCTTT. Translating it yields CASIPIDRNTEAFF.